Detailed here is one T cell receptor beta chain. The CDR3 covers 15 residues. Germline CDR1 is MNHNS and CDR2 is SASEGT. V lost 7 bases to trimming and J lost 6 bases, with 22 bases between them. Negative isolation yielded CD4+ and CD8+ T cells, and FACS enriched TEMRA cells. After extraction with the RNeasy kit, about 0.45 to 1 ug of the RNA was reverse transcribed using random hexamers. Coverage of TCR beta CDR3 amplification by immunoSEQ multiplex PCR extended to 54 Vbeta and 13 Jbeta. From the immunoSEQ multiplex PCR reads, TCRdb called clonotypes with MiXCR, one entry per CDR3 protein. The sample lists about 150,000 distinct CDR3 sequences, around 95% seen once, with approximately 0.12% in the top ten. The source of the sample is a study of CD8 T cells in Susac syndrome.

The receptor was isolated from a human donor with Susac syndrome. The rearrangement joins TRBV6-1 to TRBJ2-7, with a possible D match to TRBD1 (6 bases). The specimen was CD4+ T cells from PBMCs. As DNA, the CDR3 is TGTGCCAGCACCCCTAAGGGACAAGGGGCTGGCGAGCAGTACGTC. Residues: CASTPKGQGAGEQYV.